This note documents a single T cell receptor (beta chain) sequence. In this sample, this clone turned up once. Its antigen target is currently unknown. Base quality data are lacking; no much larger clone is found one base away. The sample comes from a study of shared clonotypes between healthy human individuals (dated by TCRdb to about 2020). Broadly, across the study: A couple of women and a few men aged 18 to 49 years were included in the cohort. For each donor, CD4 naive and CD4 memory were each run on three plates, CD8 naive on two plates, and CD8 memory on one plate. Blood TCR repertoires of five healthy adults were deeply sequenced to estimate repertoire size and the extent of clonotype sharing between individuals. Different laboratories and diverse techniques were used to prepare libraries and sequence TCR repertoires, to increase sequencing depth and limit assay-specific biases. Leukapheresis yielded between about 0.94 and 8.9 billion PBMCs per donor. Here is what the overall study found, with its caveats: Clonotypes shared by all four sorted-subset donors showed higher generation probabilities than non-shared clonotypes. Across a few donors, approximately 4.9% of naive CD4, 3% to 3.5% of naive CD8, 2.3% of memory CD4, and approximately 0.4% of memory CD8 clonotypes were shared. Rarefaction of sorted-subset datasets indicated incomplete sequencing despite the large sequencing depth. The small number of donors limited the genetic and exposure-history diversity represented. Estimated clonotype richness was generally larger for naive than for memory subsets. Based on pairwise subsampling, the degree of clonotype sharing among donors was expected to be affected by sequencing depth. Only blood was sampled, and tissue TCR repertoires likely differ from those in blood.

Healthy HIV-negative adults with no recently reported acute infections or vaccinations were included as donors. All donors were Caucasian adults living in Nashville, Tennessee, USA. CD4+ T cells were enriched by magnetic negative selection; naive cells were then positively selected on CD45RA, and the negative fraction formed the memory subset. After blood collection by leukapheresis, PBMCs were isolated using Ficoll-Histopaque density gradient centrifugation and then cryopreserved in the vapor phase of liquid nitrogen. Purity and quantity of every magnetically sorted T cell population were checked by analytical flow cytometry. Genomic DNA was isolated from every sorted fraction and measured by UV absorbance on a Nanodrop 2000c. TCR CDR3 regions were amplified from genomic DNA by multiplex PCR using the deep immunoSEQ assay. Extracted genomic DNA from each cell subset was spread evenly across all wells of several immunoSEQ 96-well plates, with each plate serving as a replicate. For sorted subsets, each replicate PCR was loaded with 200 to 250 ng genomic DNA, equivalent to 25,000 to 35,000 T cell genomes. Purified libraries were measured with a Qubit 3.0 fluorometer, size-checked on a Bioanalyzer 2100, and measured again with the KAPA Library Quantification kit. Each immunoSEQ 96-well plate was sequenced on its own single-read 150-cycle Illumina NextSeq 550 flow cell. The published analysis was carried out like this. Because only junctional sequences without quality scores were contained in the immunoSEQ output, filtering matching that applied to full-length reads could not be performed. Sequences were annotated with PyIR, a Python wrapper for IgBLAST v1.9, and V/J genes and CDR3 were assigned using IMGT germline references. Reads were removed for weak V/J assignments (E-value above 1e-6), missing CDR3, stop codons, out-of-frame junctions, or ambiguous translated residues. V3J clonotypes were defined as sequences sharing an identical inferred V gene, J gene, and CDR3 amino acid sequence. Percentage overlap between repertoires was calculated by dividing the number of shared unique clonotypes by the size of the smaller repertoire. Richness of each repertoire was evaluated using RTK rarefaction, the Chao1 estimator, and Recon v2.1 estimates of unobserved clonotypes. Generation probabilities for all TCRbeta clonotypes obtained by the gDNA method from a handful of donors were computed using OLGA. Sourced from immuneACCESS, this table was stored by TCRdb with only in-frame sequences that have V and J called. A share of the clones is absent; for the studies checked, an unresolved V gene accounts for under half, and the remainder has no known explanation. The DNA was the basis for D and trimming; V, J and clone size are from that table. The sample table records over a million clones; approximately 96% of these occur just once. The top ten clones comprise approximately 1.1% of the sample.

From the cysteine up to the phenylalanine, the CDR3 has a length of 12 residues. Just CDR3 DNA is preserved here, 36 bases in frame from base 1. The V end loses 7 bases and the J end loses 6 bases, and a stretch of 11 bases separates them. CDR1 and CDR2 were assigned from the germline V gene as SGDLS and YYNGEE. Sequenced sample: naive CD4+ T cells sorted from blood. In the paper's terms, the cell subset or site label means: CD45RA+ positively selected. Recombination linked TRBV9 to TRBJ2-1; matching of 7 bases hints at TRBD2 as the D gene. The sequence was collected from a man aged 25 to 40 in good health. The CDR3 reads as follows: CASQGRVNEQFF. DNA sequence: TGTGCCAGCCAGGGGAGGGTCAATGAGCAGTTCTTC.